The 4 T cell receptor beta chains below all came from one sample that was sequenced in a study of T-cell memory formation after mild COVID-19. One entry per CDR3 protein, called by TCRdb with MiXCR from the 5' RACE reads. The table has around 370,000 distinct CDR3 sequences, 20% to 25% seen once; the top ten hold around 12%. Sequenced material: PBMCs or a T cell subset sorted from them (not recorded which). The receptors come from an adult woman who had mild COVID-19 (a few samples of this study predate the infection). Cell type and time point are not known.

This clonotype was seen a few times. This chain links TRBV5-1 with TRBJ2-1; no clear D. The germline CDR1 and CDR2 sequences are SGHRS and YFSETQ. CDR3 length: 13 amino acids. Trimming cost V 0 bases and J 8 bases, with 9 bases left between them. CDR3 loop: CASSLATYDEQFF. DNA of the CDR3: TGCGCCAGCAGCTTGGCCACTTATGATGAGCAGTTCTTC.

This clonotype was counted ten times or more. This chain links TRBV3-1 with TRBJ1-2; no definite D call. The CDR3 totals 11 residues. V was trimmed by 8 bases and J by 7 bases, leaving 11 bases between them. The V gene's germline CDR1 is LGHDT and CDR2 YNNKEL (reference sequence). For the CDR3, the DNA is TGTGCCAGCGGTCCTAATCGTGGCTACACCTTC. It is translated as CASGPNRGYTF.

This clonotype has at least ten counts. V gene TRBV7-2 combines with J gene TRBJ2-1; TRBD2 aligns across 13 bases. J was trimmed by 7 bases and V by 1 base; bases with no gene match: 1. Germline V CDR1 and CDR2: SGHTA, FQGNSA. The CDR3 length is 15 residues. The CDR3 coding sequence is TGTGCCAGCAGCTTAGGGACTAGCGGGAGTAATGAGCAGTTCTTC. It yields the protein CASSLGTSGSNEQFF.

The V call is TRBV20-1, the J call TRBJ2-4; D is undetermined. Looked up from germline, CDR1 is DFQATT and CDR2 is SNEGSKA (reference sequence). The CDR3 length is 10 residues. The V end lost 4 bases, the J end lost 14 bases, and 12 bases lay between the germline ends. Here the CDR3 reads CSAKSGWEYF. CDR3 coding DNA: TGCAGTGCTAAGTCTGGGTGGGAGTACTTC.